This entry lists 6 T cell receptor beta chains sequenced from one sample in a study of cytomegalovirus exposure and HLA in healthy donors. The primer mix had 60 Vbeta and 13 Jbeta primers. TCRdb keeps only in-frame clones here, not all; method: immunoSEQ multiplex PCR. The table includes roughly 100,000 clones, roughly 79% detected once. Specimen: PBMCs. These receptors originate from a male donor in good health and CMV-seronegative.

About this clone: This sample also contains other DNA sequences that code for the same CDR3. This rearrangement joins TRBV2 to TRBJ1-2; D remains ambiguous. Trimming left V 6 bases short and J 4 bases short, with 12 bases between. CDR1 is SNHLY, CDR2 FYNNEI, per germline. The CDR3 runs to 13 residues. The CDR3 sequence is CASSETRSYGYTF. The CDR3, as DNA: TGTGCCAGCAGCGAGACACGGTCCTATGGCTACACCTTC.

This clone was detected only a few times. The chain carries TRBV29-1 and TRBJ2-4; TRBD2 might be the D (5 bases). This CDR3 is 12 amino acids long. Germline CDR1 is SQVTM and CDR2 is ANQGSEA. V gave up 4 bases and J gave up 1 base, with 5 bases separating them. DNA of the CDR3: TGCAGCGTTGGAGGGGCCAAAAACATTCAGTACTTC. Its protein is CSVGGAKNIQYF.

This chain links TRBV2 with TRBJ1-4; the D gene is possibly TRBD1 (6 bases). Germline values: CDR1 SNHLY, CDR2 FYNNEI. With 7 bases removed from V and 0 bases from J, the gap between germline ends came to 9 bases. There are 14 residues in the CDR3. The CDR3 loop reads CASTRGSTNEKLFF. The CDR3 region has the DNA TGTGCCAGCACGAGGGGGTCAACTAATGAAAAACTGTTTTTT.

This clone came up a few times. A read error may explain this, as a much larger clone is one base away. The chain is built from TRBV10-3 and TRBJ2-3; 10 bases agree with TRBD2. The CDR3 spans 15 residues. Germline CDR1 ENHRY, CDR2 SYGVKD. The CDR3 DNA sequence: TGTGCCAGCAGTGAGACTAGCGGGAGCACAGATACGCAGTATTTT. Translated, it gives CASSETSGSTDTQYF.

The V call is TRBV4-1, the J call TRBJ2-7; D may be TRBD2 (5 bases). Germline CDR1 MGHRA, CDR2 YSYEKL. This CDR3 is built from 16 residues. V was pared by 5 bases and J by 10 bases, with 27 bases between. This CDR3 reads CASSEGGLRPPGDQYF. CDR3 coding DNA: TGCGCCAGCAGCGAAGGAGGTTTGCGACCCCCCGGAGATCAGTACTTC.

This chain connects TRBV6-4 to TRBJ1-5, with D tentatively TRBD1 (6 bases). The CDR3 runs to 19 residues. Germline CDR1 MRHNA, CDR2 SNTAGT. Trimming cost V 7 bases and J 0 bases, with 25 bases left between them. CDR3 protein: CASTKETGWGNYSNQPQHF. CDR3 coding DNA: TGTGCCAGCACCAAAGAGACAGGTTGGGGAAATTATAGCAATCAGCCCCAGCATTTT.